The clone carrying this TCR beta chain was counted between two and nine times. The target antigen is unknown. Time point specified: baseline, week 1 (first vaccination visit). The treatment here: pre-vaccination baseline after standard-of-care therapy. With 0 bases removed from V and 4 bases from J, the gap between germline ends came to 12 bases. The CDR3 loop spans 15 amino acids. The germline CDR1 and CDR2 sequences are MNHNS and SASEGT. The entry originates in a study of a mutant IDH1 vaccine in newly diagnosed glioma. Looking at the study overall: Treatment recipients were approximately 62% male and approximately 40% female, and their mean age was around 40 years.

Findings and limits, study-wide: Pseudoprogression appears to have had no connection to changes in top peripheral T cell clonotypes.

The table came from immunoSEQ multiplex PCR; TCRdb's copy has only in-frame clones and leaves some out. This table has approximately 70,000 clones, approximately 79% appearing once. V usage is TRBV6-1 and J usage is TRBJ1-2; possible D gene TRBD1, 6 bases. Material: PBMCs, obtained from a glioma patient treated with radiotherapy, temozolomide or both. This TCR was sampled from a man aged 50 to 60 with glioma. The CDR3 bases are TGTGCCAGCAGTGAAGCGGGAACAGGGTCCTATGGCTACACCTTC. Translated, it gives CASSEAGTGSYGYTF.